The TCR beta chain under discussion was sequenced for a study of cytomegalovirus exposure and HLA in healthy donors. Study-wide results and caveats: Presence/absence analyses supposed approximately even sequencing depth among donors. Exclusion as indistinguishable affected some V segments, including TRBV6-2 and TRBV6-3.

Use of 60 Vbeta and 13 Jbeta primers characterized the PCR. As originally analysed: Per a later analysis, the number of unique TCR beta chains was some 75 million, of which 10 million to 11 million were shared. Assay: immunoSEQ multiplex PCR; the TCRdb copy retains only in-frame clones and omits some. The V and J calls and clone size were taken over from that table, and D and trimming were inferred from the DNA. This table has about 140,000 clones, roughly 80% appearing once. CDR3 length: 15 residues. The junction had 5 bases not matched to a gene; V was cut back by 6 bases and J by 0 bases. CDR1 SNHLY and CDR2 FYNNEI come from the germline V gene. About this clone itself: What it recognizes is unknown.

Sample: PBMCs. The J gene is TRBJ2-1, the V gene TRBV2; TRBD1 matches at 7 bases. The sequence was obtained from a man younger than 45 in good health and CMV-seronegative. The CDR3 region has the DNA TGTGCCAGCAGGGACAGGAGAAGCTCCTACAATGAGCAGTTCTTC. This codes for CASRDRRSSYNEQFF.